This T cell receptor (beta chain) was sequenced for a study of CD8+ T cells in alopecia areata. General study results and limits: Scalp sequencing captures resident alphabeta T cells of normal skin too.

V lost 3 bases to trimming and J lost 4 bases, with 15 bases between them. CDR3 size: 14 residues. In germline, CDR1 is SQVTM, CDR2 ANQGSEA. Details on this clone: Its cognate antigen is unknown.

Following extraction, RNA underwent reverse transcription to cDNA, which served as the sequencing template. Data came from immunoSEQ multiplex PCR; TCRdb stores just in-frame clones and leaves some out. The sample holds about 180,000 clones, 59% seen once. Source: CD4+ T cells sorted from blood, taken at week 0. The receptor was isolated from a human donor with alopecia areata. The genes are TRBV29-1 and TRBJ1-1; maybe TRBD1 (5 bases). The CDR3 is CSVESDRRPTEAFF. CDR3 nucleotides: TGCAGCGTTGAGTCCGACAGACGCCCCACTGAAGCTTTCTTT.